Described below is a single T cell receptor (beta chain) sequence and its context. Its antigen remains undetermined. Base qualities are missing; no much larger clone stands one base away. This entry belongs to a study of cytomegalovirus exposure and HLA in healthy donors (dated by TCRdb to about 2017). Notes on the research overall: An earlier analysis of approximately 640 of the donors reported approximately 290 Gb of sequence data and roughly 110 million unique TCR beta sequences from some 180 million T cells. An early release that covered approximately 600 HLA-typed donors contained 300 to 350 gigabases of sequencing data and 75 million to 100 million unique TCR sequences. The number of typed donors differed by locus: about 620-630 for A, B, C, DRB1 and DQB1; some 500 for DQA1; 606 for DPA1; and about 470 for DPB1. A later genetic analysis took genome-wide SNP genotypes for 398 of the 666 donors and used that subset as a discovery cohort. HLA typing included class I and class II loci at four-digit resolution. Among around 400 genotyped donors of the cohort, an average of about 220,000 unique TCR beta nucleotide sequences was sequenced per donor, of which roughly 18% were non-productive. Of the roughly 400 genotyped donors, about 80% fell in the genetic ancestry cluster associated with self-reported Caucasian donors. Using immunosequencing, the study profiled T cell repertoires from 640 or so subjects and related those repertoires to cytomegalovirus serostatus. Rather than drawing on any new phenotypic data, the later analysis identified candidate immune exposures from TCR beta sequences and the way those sequences occurred across donors. Donor age, sex, ethnicity and CMV serostatus were compiled together with the repertoire data. A separate validation cohort of roughly 130 different subjects was used in addition to the 666-subject first cohort. Every repertoire in the discovery cohort had been generated on one and the same sequencing platform. High-throughput TCR immunosequencing, statistical association of individual TCRs with disease status, and machine learning were combined to predict cytomegalovirus infection status. To decide whether each TCR beta V gene segment behaved as functional or pseudogenic, an earlier analysis of fewer than 750 of the donors relied on high-throughput TCR beta sequencing. The aim of the study was to test whether cataloging public T cell receptors could identify signatures of past pathogen exposure. To study patterns of TCR occurrence, a later analysis re-analyzed previously published TCR beta repertoires from 500 to 850 donors and added high-resolution HLA genotyping. Several DR-DQ haplotypes were handled as single units for association and clustering, since linkage in the cohort was strong.

Here is what the overall study found, with its caveats: Because counts were too low, about 18 rarely observed V segments, including chromosome 9 orphons, were left out of the earlier analysis of roughly 600 of the donors. Most CMV-associated TCR beta chains appeared to be HLA-restricted in a later analysis, and the HLA associations seemed to be driven largely by CMV exposure. In a later genetic analysis, fewer N-insertions in productive TCRs were reported among donors in an Asian-associated ancestry cluster than the roughly 700-donor mean. A later analysis reported that several top co-occurrence clusters appeared linked to parvovirus B19, influenza, CMV and Epstein-Barr virus. Specific HLA alleles were associated with roughly 17,000 TCR beta sequences at a false discovery rate of 0.05 in a later analysis. It was suggested by the authors that the approach could potentially be generalized to other disease states and immunological phenotypes. In a later analysis, the rate of TCR association differed among HLA loci, with DRB1 alleles having the most associated TCRs and HLA-C alleles having the fewest. A further reported finding was that TCR beta sequences accurately predicted the HLA-A and HLA-B alleles for most subjects in the first cohort. Sequencing depth was assumed to be roughly uniform across donors in the presence/absence analyses, though that assumption may not hold. When HLA alleles, especially DR and DQ, strongly co-occurred, attributing TCR associations to individual alleles was difficult. Most TCR sequences were observed very rarely across donors, whereas some public TCRs were present in many individuals. The classifier was reported to diagnose cytomegalovirus status with high specificity and sensitivity in both the original and validation cohorts. An earlier analysis of around 540 of the donors showed that most TCR beta V segments appeared in productive rearrangements either about 87% or about 30% of the time, which broadly matched IMGT annotations. Correlated functional status among segregating V segments might reflect linkage disequilibrium, but an unknown experimental factor could not be ruled out. A later genetic analysis associated a missense DCLRE1C variant with V-gene and J-gene trimming of TCR beta chains, and an independent cohort replicated the association. Immune exposure information for the cohort was limited to CMV serostatus. Because some donors lacked HLA typing at each locus, the association tests relied only on the typed subset. A cluster of highly shared sequence variants was judged likely to be a technical artifact of the sequencing pipeline. A later analysis found that HLA-associated TCR beta chains were more clonally expanded and had lower generation probabilities than equally common non-associated chains. Some IMGT-functional V segments, including TRBV6-2 and TRBV6-3, could not be told apart with the 87-base-pair reads, so those segments were excluded. A total of around 150 TCR beta chains were listed by the study as associated with cytomegalovirus. In vitro tests confirmed that a few of the cytomegalovirus-associated TCR beta chains recognize cytomegalovirus antigens. Only TCR beta chains were sequenced in this cohort, and the absence of alpha or paired-chain data limited detectable features.

At the junction V is shortened by 5 bases and J by 2 bases; bases outside the gene matches: 9. Sequences MDHEN (CDR1) and SYDVKM (CDR2) are obtained from the germline V gene. Taken from cysteine to phenylalanine, the CDR3 has 16 residues. Only the CDR3 DNA stays, 48 bases, in frame from base 1. In total, roughly 670 healthy bone marrow donors made up the cohort. Cohort members were all nominally healthy when sampled, although unrecorded immune exposures were likely present. The donor tested CMV seropositive and was one of the 289 seropositive cohort members. Every donor gave a peripheral blood sample, and the peripheral blood mononuclear cells from that sample were used for TCR beta sequencing. Genomic DNA extraction from the blood cell samples was performed with the Qiagen DNeasy Blood Extraction Kit. Libraries were constructed by the immunoSEQ multiplex PCR assay. A mixture of 60 forward primers for TCR Vbeta segments and 13 reverse primers for TCR Jbeta segments was used in the multiplex PCR. The CDR3 region of rearranged TCR beta genes was amplified from genomic DNA with a multiplex PCR assay. On the Illumina HiSeq System, the amplified TCR beta libraries were sequenced as 87-base-pair reads. Per the authors' processing: A later analysis counted about 80 million unique TCR beta chains across the 700 or so repertoires, and roughly 9.9 million of these chains were shared by at least two donors. Raw reads were error-corrected and collapsed into unique sequences with a nearest-neighbor algorithm that merged closely related sequences to remove PCR and sequencing errors. CDR3 sequences were aligned to IMGT reference sequences to assign V, D and J gene segments. For a sequence to be retained, at least a six-nucleotide match to both a V gene segment and a J gene segment was required. Rearrangements were called productive when the CDR3 lacked stop codons and stayed in frame with V and J; all others were non-productive. CDR3 was defined according to IMGT convention as the region running from the second conserved V-encoded cysteine to the conserved J-encoded phenylalanine. The earlier analysis of a few hundred of the donors excluded any sequence lacking an unambiguous match to a single V gene segment. An earlier analysis of about 600 of the donors called V segments functional above 56.7% productive rearrangements and segregating when the between-donor standard deviation exceeded 5%. A statistical classification framework was built to diagnose cytomegalovirus status from the catalog of TCR beta chain sequences. V and J gene assignment, in a later analysis, came from comparing TCR nucleotide sequences with IMGT/GENE-DB human TR gene sequences. The TCRdist pipeline was used in a later analysis to assign CDR3 sequences and most-parsimonious VDJ recombination scenarios. A later analysis defined each TCR beta chain by its CDR3 amino acid sequence plus V-gene family, and excluded reads lacking a unique V-gene family. In a later analysis, around 650 highly shared, low-generation-probability nucleotide sequences were removed to address suspected cross-contamination and a sequencing artifact. For each public chain, a later analysis derived a clonal expansion index from normalized ranks of inferred template counts within each repertoire. A later analysis computed generation probabilities with a VDJ recombination model fitted to out-of-frame rearrangements, and checked the results against IGoR. In a later analysis, hypergeometric tests were used to score TCR-TCR, TCR-HLA and TCR-CMV co-occurrence, with a repertoire-size bias correction applied to TCR pairs. To estimate false discovery rates, a later analysis permuted the HLA or CMV assignments 20 times. In a later analysis, co-occurring TCRs were grouped using DBSCAN, with TCRdist sequence similarity added in when clustering inside HLA-allele-positive subsets. Co-occurrence clustering excluded repertoires with fewer than 30,000 or more than 120,000 public chains, plus five with anomalous nucleotide sharing. TCRdb stores this immuneACCESS table with in-frame sequences only. Part of the clones is absent; in the studies checked, under half of the shortfall reflects unresolved V genes, and no reason is known for the rest. The V and J calls and clone size are taken from that table; D and trimming were inferred from the DNA. Here the sample has some 120,000 clones; approximately 70% occur a single time. The biggest ten clones account for roughly 10% of the sample.

The rearrangement combines TRBV28 with TRBJ1-5; TRBD1 aligns with 7 central bases. This receptor was obtained from a man aged 30-40 years in good health and CMV-seropositive. The sample consisted of PBMCs. The DNA reads TGTGCCAGCAGTCACCAAAAGACAGGGCGCAATCAGCCCCAGCATTTT. The translation is CASSHQKTGRNQPQHF.